The next 30 T cell receptor beta chains were all read from a single sample in a study of prognosis after radiotherapy for stage I lung cancer. CDR3 of TCR beta was amplified from genomic DNA via a two-round multiplex PCR. First-round PCR, the initial amplification, used primers specific to each TRBV and TRBJ gene. MiXCR was run by TCRdb on the multiplex PCR reads, yielding one entry per CDR3 protein. The sample carries fewer than 40,000 distinct CDR3 sequences, 32% recorded once. The source was PBMCs, collected before or after stereotactic body radiation therapy (not recorded which). The receptors originated from a donor over 45 with non-small cell lung cancer.

This clonotype showed up many times. The chain is built from TRBV28 and TRBJ2-1; 13 bases align to TRBD2. Germline CDR1 is MDHEN and CDR2 is SYDVKM. This CDR3 contains 16 residues. V dropped 5 bases and J dropped 4; count of bases not matched to a gene: 5. CDR3 region: CASSHRLAGGYNEQFF. DNA of the CDR3: TGTGCCAGCAGTCATAGACTAGCGGGGGGATACAATGAGCAGTTCTTC.

This clonotype was counted many times. The rearrangement links TRBV7-6 to TRBJ2-7; no reliable D call. CDR1 and CDR2 from the germline V gene are SGHVS and FNYEAQ. The CDR3 is 14 residues long. Trimming took 2 bases from V and 1 from J, leaving 9 bases between them. In DNA, the CDR3 is TGTGCCAGCAGCTTAATGCACGGGTCCTACGAGCAGTACTTC. This gives the protein CASSLMHGSYEQYF.

The chain uses TRBV28 and TRBJ2-7; D is perhaps TRBD1 (5 bases). V gave up 10 bases and J gave up 2 bases, with 21 bases separating them. Looked up from germline, CDR1 is MDHEN and CDR2 is SYDVKM. The CDR3 spans 15 residues. CDR3 loop: CANRTDMGSAYEQYF. The CDR3 DNA is TGTGCCAACAGGACCGACATGGGTTCGGCCTACGAGCAGTACTTC.

The sample holds one count of this clonotype. In DNA form, the CDR3 reads TGTGCCAGCAGCTGCGCCCGGACAGGGGGCGCGGGCACCATATATTTT. Translated, it gives CASSCARTGGAGTIYF. This chain uses TRBV7-3 with TRBJ1-3; TRBD1 matches 11 bases. The CDR3 runs 16 residues. The germline gives CDR1 SGHTA, CDR2 FQGTGA. The V and J ends lost 4 bases and 9 bases, in that order; junction bases with no gene match: 11.

This clonotype was observed many times. The rearrangement uses TRBV29-1 and TRBJ1-1; no clear D. From germline, CDR1 is SQVTM and CDR2 ANQGSEA. The CDR3 is 16 amino acids. V was pared by 3 bases and J by 4 bases, with 21 bases between. CDR3 coding DNA: TGCAGCGTTGAGGACGGTCCTGAGGGAGTGGGCACTGAAGCTTTCTTT. It specifies CSVEDGPEGVGTEAFF.

In regard to this clonotype: The conserved closing phenylalanine or tryptophan is absent in this CDR3, likely reflecting a read error. This CDR3 reads CSARNGSSSTDTQYL. The CDR3 bases are TGCAGTGCCAGAAATGGGTCGTCTAGCACAGATACGCAGTATCTT. The chain combines TRBV20-1 with TRBJ2-3, with D unresolved. Germline V CDR1 and CDR2: DFQATT, SNEGSKA (reference sequence). CDR3 length equals 15 residues. V was pared by 6 bases and J by 0 bases, with 16 bases between.

This clonotype occurred many times. V gene TRBV3-1 combines with J gene TRBJ2-1, with 7 bases fitting TRBD2. Per germline, CDR1 LGHDT and CDR2 YNNKEL (reference sequence). CDR3 length: 14 amino acids. V lost 2 bases to trimming and J lost 9 bases; unmatched junction nucleotides: 7. The CDR3 region is CASSQPLARAEQFF. Written as DNA, the CDR3 is TGTGCCAGCAGCCAACCACTAGCGCGGGCTGAGCAGTTCTTC.

This clonotype occurred many times. This chain links TRBV18 with TRBJ1-3, with 9 bases that match TRBD1. Germline V CDR1 and CDR2: KGHSH, LQKENI. V lost 5 bases to trimming and J lost 4 bases; unmatched junction nucleotides: 3. This CDR3 is 14 amino acids long. CDR3 nucleotide sequence: TGTGCCAGCTCATCGGGACAGGGAGGAAACACCATATATTTT. It codes for CASSSGQGGNTIYF.

This clonotype was seen many times. The rearrangement uses TRBV2 and TRBJ1-3; TRBD1 is a possible D gene (5 bases). The CDR3 loop spans 15 amino acids. V was cut by 4 bases and J by 4 bases, with 14 bases left in between. Germline CDR1 and CDR2: SNHLY and FYNNEI. Written as DNA, the CDR3 is TGTGCCAGCAGTGTAGGCAGGGTACCGGGAAACACCATATATTTT. Translation: CASSVGRVPGNTIYF.

This clonotype was picked up many times. J is TRBJ1-4 and V is TRBV6-1, with D hard to call. The CDR3 is 12 residues long. Looked up from germline, CDR1 is MNHNS and CDR2 is SASEGT. V gave up 4 bases and J gave up 3 bases, with 3 bases separating them. The CDR3 DNA reads TGTGCCAGCAGTGTGGCTAATGAAAAACTGTTTTTT. This encodes CASSVANEKLFF.

There are a few counts of this clonotype. A far larger clone is a single base away, which makes a read error likely. The genes are TRBV6-1 and TRBJ1-2; no definite D call. The CDR3 runs 12 residues. V was trimmed by 5 bases and J by 8 bases, leaving 12 bases between them. The germline V gene encodes CDR1 MNHNS and CDR2 SASEGT. Here the CDR3 DNA reads TGTGCCAGCAGTTCGAGTATTAAGGGCTACACCTTC. Its protein is CASSSSIKGYTF.

The V and J genes are TRBV6-2 or TRBV6-3 and TRBJ2-7, with D unclear. The CDR3 length is 13 residues. Deletions cut 6 bases from V and 4 bases from J, with 13 bases between. The V gene's germline CDR1 is MNHEY and CDR2 SVGEGT. DNA for the CDR3: TGTGCCAGCAGAGACCCGGGCGGTTACGAGCAGTACTTC. This translates into CASRDPGGYEQYF.

This clonotype was seen at least ten times. This sequence joins TRBV6-1 and TRBJ1-2; D remains unclear. The CDR3 has 13 residues. Germline V CDR1 and CDR2: MNHNS, SASEGT. V dropped 7 bases and J dropped 7 bases, with 16 bases sitting between them. The CDR3 region is CASIPMEGGGYTF. The CDR3 nucleotides are TGTGCCAGCATTCCTATGGAGGGCGGTGGCTACACCTTC.

With respect to this clonotype: An end of the junction differs from the germline gene, which may be a read error. The chain is built from TRBV4-1 and TRBJ2-7; D unresolved. From germline, CDR1 is MGHRA and CDR2 YSYEKL. The CDR3 consists of 15 residues. The CDR3 loop is CASSQGSWMGYEQHF. Here the CDR3 DNA reads TGCGCCAGCAGCCAAGGGTCTTGGATGGGCTACGAGCAGCACTTC.

CDR3 sequence: CASSPDDRGRYEQYF. CDR3 nucleotides: TGTGCCAGCAGCCCGGACGACAGGGGGCGGTACGAGCAGTACTTC. V gene TRBV7-9 combines with J gene TRBJ2-7; 10 bases agree with TRBD1. CDR1 and CDR2 from the germline V gene are SEHNR and FQNEAQ (reference sequence). With 5 bases clipped from V and 4 bases from J, the junction kept 8 bases outside the gene matches. The CDR3 is 15 amino acids.

As concerns this clonotype: A read error may account for a junction end that differs from germline. The V gene is TRBV28, the J gene TRBJ2-7; 8 nucleotides agree with TRBD2. From germline, CDR1 is MDHEN and CDR2 SYDVKM. The CDR3 spans 17 residues. The CDR3 DNA is TGTGCCAGCAGTTTAAAGGTCGGGGGGGCGCCACGAGCCGAGAAGTACTTC. Translated, it gives CASSLKVGGAPRAEKYF.

This clonotype was observed many times. The rearrangement joins TRBV10-3 to TRBJ1-4; 7 bases align to TRBD1. J gave up 8 bases and V 2 bases, and 8 bases lay outside the gene matches. The CDR3 spans 15 residues. Germline V gene sequence: CDR1 ENHRY, CDR2 SYGVKD. The CDR3, as DNA: TGTGCCATCAGTGAGGAACAGGGGTCCCTCGAAAAACTGTTTTTT. Translating it yields CAISEEQGSLEKLFF.

A remark on this clonotype: This sequence may be a read error, since a much larger clone differs from it by one base. CDR3 DNA sequence: TGCAGTGCTAGAGATCTATATATCCAAGAGACCAAGTACTTC. Amino acid sequence: CSARDLYIQETKYF. This rearrangement joins TRBV20-1 to TRBJ2-5; D remains unclear. Germline CDR1 is DFQATT and CDR2 is SNEGSKA (reference sequence). This CDR3 is built from 14 residues.

This clonotype was detected only once. A far more abundant clone sits one base away, making this likely a read error. J is TRBJ1-2 and V is TRBV6-4; 8 bases are shared with TRBD1. This CDR3 is built from 14 residues. Per germline, CDR1 MRHNA and CDR2 SNTAGT. V gave up 3 bases and J gave up 6 bases; unmatched junction bases: 6. The CDR3 loop reads CASSEAGRGHGYTF. In nucleotides, the CDR3 is TGTGCCAGCAGTGAAGCTGGCAGGGGGCATGGCTACACCTTC.

This clonotype occurred many times. This chain connects TRBV6-1 to TRBJ1-3; D may be TRBD1 (6 bases). The germline gives CDR1 MNHNS, CDR2 SASEGT. The CDR3 contains 16 residues. Trimming shortened V by 5 bases and J by 4 bases, and 18 bases separated the two germline ends. The CDR3 nucleotides are TGTGCCAGCAGTATTCAGCTGGGGGCCTCGGGAAACACCATATATTTT. Its translation: CASSIQLGASGNTIYF.

This clonotype was seen many times. V usage is TRBV7-2 and J usage is TRBJ2-3; D assignment may be TRBD1 or TRBD2 (6 bases each). Trimming took off 2 bases at V and 5 bases at J, with 14 bases between the two ends. In germline, CDR1 is SGHTA, CDR2 FQGNSA. The CDR3 runs 15 residues. In nucleotides, the CDR3 is TGTGCCAGCAGCTTAATTGGGGGGCCTGGAGATACGCAGTATTTT. Translated, it gives CASSLIGGPGDTQYF.

Only one count was recorded for this clonotype. Given a much more abundant clone one base away, this may be a read error. This CDR3 is CASSPPGSSGATDTQYF. The CDR3 DNA reads as TGTGCCAGCTCACCACCGGGTAGTAGCGGGGCCACAGATACGCAGTATTTT. The rearrangement joins TRBV18 to TRBJ2-3, with TRBD2 matching 8 bases. Losses at the gene ends were 0 bases for V and 2 bases for J; bases not matched to a gene: 7. Germline CDR1 reads KGHSH; CDR2 reads LQKENI. The CDR3 totals 17 residues.

V usage is TRBV12-3 or TRBV12-4 and J usage is TRBJ1-2; possibly TRBD1 for D (5 bases). The length of the CDR3 is 14 residues. Trimming took off 6 bases at V and 5 bases at J, with 16 bases between the two ends. The CDR3 sequence is CASSQVQVGYGYTF. The CDR3 DNA reads as TGTGCCAGCAGCCAGGTACAGGTGGGTTATGGCTACACCTTC.

This clonotype is deemed medium-sized. This chain connects TRBV12-3 or TRBV12-4 to TRBJ2-7; TRBD2 agrees at 11 bases. The CDR3 contains 15 residues. J was trimmed by 1 base and V by 5 bases; bases with no gene match: 4. CDR3 in amino acids: CASSPGTSGSYEQYF. The DNA for the CDR3 is TGTGCCAGCAGTCCCGGGACTAGCGGATCCTACGAGCAGTACTTC.

The table lists this clonotype with many counts. The J gene is TRBJ1-4, the V gene TRBV6-1, with TRBD1 matching over 8 bases. The length of the CDR3 is 16 residues. V trimming: 3 bases; J trimming: 5 bases; junction bases outside the gene matches: 8. Germline CDR1 reads MNHNS; CDR2 reads SASEGT. The CDR3 protein is CASSEATGTGNEKLFF. The CDR3, as DNA: TGTGCCAGCAGTGAGGCAACAGGGACAGGAAATGAAAAACTGTTTTTT.

This clonotype was seen many times. The rearrangement joins TRBV30 to TRBJ1-6; D is possibly TRBD1 (6 bases). V lost 3 bases and J lost 7, with 10 bases in between. CDR1 is GTSNPN and CDR2 is SVGIG in the germline V gene (reference sequence). The CDR3 covers 13 residues. The CDR3, as DNA: TGTGCCTGGAGGCACAGGGAAAATTCACCCCTCCACTTT. Its protein is CAWRHRENSPLHF.

About this clonotype: A far more abundant clone sits one base away, making this likely a read error. J is TRBJ2-3 and V is TRBV6-6; D uncertain. This CDR3 region has 13 residues. Trimming cost V 0 bases and J 5 bases, with 6 bases left between them. Per the germline V gene, CDR1 is MNHNY and CDR2 is SVGAGI (reference sequence). The CDR3 spells CASSYSYGDTQYF. The DNA of the CDR3 is TGTGCCAGCAGTTACTCGTACGGAGATACGCAGTATTTT.

This clonotype was seen many times. This chain uses TRBV20-1 with TRBJ1-1; 9 bases align to TRBD1. The CDR3 extends over 16 amino acids. Germline lookup yields CDR1 DFQATT and CDR2 SNEGSKA (reference sequence). The trim removed 0 bases at V and 5 bases at J, leaving 10 bases unmatched. In nucleotides, the CDR3 is TGCAGTGCTAGAGATCCAACAGGGGGCGGGTGGACTGAAGCTTTCTTT. Its protein product is CSARDPTGGGWTEAFF.

This clonotype appeared a few times. The chain combines TRBV4-1 with TRBJ2-4; 9 bases are a match to TRBD1. The V gene's germline CDR1 is MGHRA and CDR2 YSYEKL. J lost 7 bases, V lost 3 bases, and 4 bases had no gene match. The length of the CDR3 is 14 residues. Here the CDR3 DNA reads TGCGCCAGCAGCCAGGCCGGGACAGGGAACATTCAGTACTTC. Translation: CASSQAGTGNIQYF.

The chain links TRBV5-4 to TRBJ2-4; D unresolved. The V gene lost 3 bases and the J gene lost 5 bases, with 15 bases spanning the gap. The CDR3 covers 15 residues. Looked up from germline, CDR1 is SGHNT and CDR2 is YYREEE (reference sequence). DNA for the CDR3: TGTGCCAGCAGCTCCCTCGGTAGCCGTCAAAACATTCAGTACTTC. It specifies CASSSLGSRQNIQYF.